Below, 16 T cell receptor beta chains from the same sample are listed, as sequenced in a study of CD8 T cells in Susac syndrome. Random-hexamer reverse transcription was applied to roughly 0.5 to 1 ug RNA. TCRdb reprocessed the immunoSEQ multiplex PCR reads via MiXCR and lists one record per CDR3 protein. The sample lists about 90,000 distinct CDR3 sequences; approximately 92% were seen once. The sample taken for sequencing was CD8+ T cells from PBMCs. Receptors were obtained from a human donor in good health.

The gene calls are TRBV2 and TRBJ2-2; D is undetermined. V lost 4 bases and J lost 3, with 9 bases in between. This CDR3 is 14 amino acids long. Germline assignment: CDR1 SNHLY and CDR2 FYNNEI. The CDR3 spells CASSGTSYTGELFF. The CDR3 DNA reads TGTGCCAGCAGTGGGACGTCCTACACCGGGGAGCTGTTTTTT.

The V call is TRBV11-2, the J call TRBJ2-3; D uncertain. CDR1 is SGHAT and CDR2 is FQNNGV in the germline V gene. This CDR3 comprises 14 residues. V was shortened by 3 bases and J by 3 bases, with 10 bases between the two germline ends. CDR3 nucleotides: TGTGCCAGCAGCTTCTCCAGTCTTACAGATACGCAGTATTTT. Translated: CASSFSSLTDTQYF.

Only one count was recorded for this clonotype. V is TRBV7-8 and J is TRBJ1-6; TRBD1 agrees at 7 bases. V shed 5 bases, J shed 10 bases, and the junction held 8 bases outside the gene matches. CDR1 and CDR2 (germline): SGHVS, FQNEAQ. The CDR3 consists of 14 residues. The DNA of the CDR3 is TGTGCCAGCAGCCAGACAGGGCCCGGGTCACCCCTCCACTTT. Its protein is CASSQTGPGSPLHF. Full variable domain (outside the CDR3, taken from reference TRBV7-8 and TRBJ1-6): GAGVSQSPRYKVAKRGQDVALRCDPISGHVSLFWYQQALGQGPEFLTYFQNEAQLDKSGLPSDRFFAERPEGSVSTLKIQRTQQEDSAVYLCASSQTGPGSPLHFGNGTRLTVT.

This chain links TRBV20-1 with TRBJ1-2; weak D call: TRBD1 (5 bases). The CDR3 is 17 residues long. Germline assignment: CDR1 DFQATT and CDR2 SNEGSKA (reference sequence). The V end was cut by 0 bases, the J end by 0 bases, with 17 bases between. The CDR3 is CSARDWGRTEANYGYTF. DNA for the CDR3: TGCAGTGCTAGAGATTGGGGGAGGACTGAAGCTAACTATGGCTACACCTTC.

V gene TRBV7-2 combines with J gene TRBJ2-7; D might be TRBD1 (6 bases). Germline V CDR1 and CDR2: SGHTA, FQGNSA. With 5 bases removed from V and 2 bases from J, the gap between germline ends came to 13 bases. This CDR3 is 14 amino acids long. The CDR3 DNA reads as TGTGCCAGCAGCCCATGGGGGCACACCTACGAGCAGTACTTC. Its protein product is CASSPWGHTYEQYF.

The chain employs TRBV9 and TRBJ1-3; D unclear. The germline V and J ends were trimmed by 4 bases and 8 bases, with 13 bases remaining between them. This CDR3 has 13 amino acids. The germline gives CDR1 SGDLS, CDR2 YYNGEE. DNA of the CDR3: TGTGCCAGCAGCCCCCCAGCCGGGGACACCATATATTTT. This translates into CASSPPAGDTIYF.

The chain recombines TRBV12-3 or TRBV12-4 with TRBJ2-2; 7 nucleotides agree with TRBD2. V dropped 5 bases and J dropped 1; count of bases not matched to a gene: 7. The CDR3 sequence is 16 residues long. The CDR3 region has the DNA TGTGCCAGCAGTCCCCCCGCGGGGGTGAACACCGGGGAGCTGTTTTTT. It yields the protein CASSPPAGVNTGELFF.

V and J are TRBV20-1 and TRBJ2-7; D is unresolved. This CDR3 spans 14 amino acids. V gave up 6 bases and J gave up 5 bases, with 20 bases separating them. CDR1 DFQATT and CDR2 SNEGSKA come from the germline V gene (reference sequence). CDR3 protein: CSAQPAWGWNEQYF. DNA of the CDR3: TGCAGTGCACAACCCGCCTGGGGTTGGAACGAGCAGTACTTC.

This clonotype was detected only once. The chain couples TRBV4-1 to TRBJ1-4; D is ambiguous. Between the trimmed V and J ends, which lost 3 bases and 5 bases, there was a span of 10 bases. The CDR3 totals 14 residues. From germline, CDR1 is MGHRA and CDR2 YSYEKL. CDR3 nucleotides: TGCGCCAGCAGCCAGGGTCGAGGAAATGAAAAACTGTTTTTT. Amino acids: CASSQGRGNEKLFF.

This chain connects TRBV12-3 or TRBV12-4 to TRBJ1-2, with D unresolved. This CDR3 is built from 13 residues. Trimming removed 4 bases from V and 5 bases from J, with 11 bases in between. The CDR3 sequence is CASSSEAVYGYTF. Here the CDR3 DNA reads TGTGCCAGCAGTTCAGAGGCCGTATATGGCTACACCTTC.

This clonotype was picked up one time. This CDR3 is CASSRSREKNNEQFF. CDR3 DNA sequence: TGTGCCAGTAGTAGGAGCAGGGAAAAGAACAATGAGCAGTTCTTC. The rearrangement uses TRBV19 and TRBJ2-1, with a tentative D call TRBD1 (5 bases). In germline, CDR1 is LNHDA, CDR2 SQIVND (reference sequence). This CDR3 has 15 amino acids. Trimming cost V 4 bases and J 5 bases, with 15 bases left between them. Variable domain in full (rest from reference TRBV19 and TRBJ2-1): DGGITQSPKYLFRKEGQNVTLSCEQNLNHDAMYWYRQDPGQGLRLIYYSQIVNDFQKGDIAEGYSVSREKKESFPLTVTSAQKNPTAFYLCASSRSREKNNEQFFGPGTRLTVL.

The rearrangement links TRBV20-1 to TRBJ2-5; the D gene is possibly TRBD2 (7 bases). The CDR3 is made up of 16 amino acids. In germline, CDR1 is DFQATT, CDR2 SNEGSKA (reference sequence). V lost 0 bases and J lost 6, with 20 bases in between. The chain's CDR3 is CSARDRRGGVGKTQYF. The DNA for the CDR3 is TGCAGTGCTAGAGATAGAAGGGGGGGGGTCGGGAAGACCCAGTACTTC.

This chain joins TRBV21-1 and TRBJ1-2; the table's D call, TRBD1, was not checked against the DNA. TRBV21-1 is given as a pseudogene. This CDR3 contains 14 residues. Here the CDR3 reads CASSALDSSYGYTF. CDR3 bases: TGTGCCAGCAGCGCTTTAGACAGTTCTTATGGCTACACCTTC.

V is TRBV7-8 and J is TRBJ2-3; D uncertain. Trimming left V 5 bases short and J 0 bases short, with 12 bases between. The CDR3 spans 15 residues. Germline-derived CDR1 and CDR2 are SGHVS and FQNEAQ. In nucleotides, the CDR3 is TGTGCCAGCAGCCCACCCTCCGGGAGCACAGATACGCAGTATTTT. Its translation is CASSPPSGSTDTQYF.

V usage is TRBV27 and J usage is TRBJ1-4, with D possibly TRBD1 on 5 matching bases. The CDR3 consists of 14 residues. CDR1 is MNHEY, CDR2 SMNVEV, per germline (reference sequence). V lost 2 bases to trimming and J lost 3 bases, with 7 bases between them. The CDR3 bases are TGTGCCAGCAGTTTACGGGGGTCTAATGAAAAACTGTTTTTT. Translating gives CASSLRGSNEKLFF.

The chain uses TRBV12-3 or TRBV12-4 and TRBJ2-2; TRBD1 aligns across 7 bases. V gave up 4 bases and J gave up 6 bases; unmatched junction bases: 2. This CDR3 has 13 amino acids. The CDR3 sequence is CASSYRGSGELFF. In nucleotides, the CDR3 is TGTGCCAGCAGTTACAGGGGATCCGGGGAGCTGTTTTTT.